This T cell receptor (beta chain) derives from a study of human thymus T cells (dated by TCRdb to the early 2020s). Looking at the study overall: TCR alpha and beta repertoires from roughly eight infant thymus samples and four related peripheral blood samples were characterized in the study. The infant donors were roughly 7 to 244 days old, and the cohort included more than five males and a couple of females. What the study reported, not specific to this receptor: The related research found that thymic TCR repertoires overlapped highly between unrelated individuals. Both the thymic and the peripheral blood repertoires appeared to show biased V and J gene segment usage. Thymus samples yielded on average approximately 840,000 unique TCRB clonotypes, compared with some 89,000 from blood samples.

V is cut by 8 bases and J by 1 base, and the space between the germline ends is 17 bases. Per the germline V gene, MNHNS is the CDR1 and SASEGT is the CDR2. Including cysteine and phenylalanine, the CDR3 has 15 amino acids. The sequence is cut down to CDR3 DNA, 45 bases in frame from base 1. The immunoSEQ multiplex PCR assay was used to amplify the TCRB and TCRAD loci from a standardized amount of quality-controlled genomic DNA. The amplicons spanned the V(D)J region and were long enough to cover the CDR3 and allow V and J genes to be identified. Through the commercial immunoSEQ service, the amplicons were sequenced on an Illumina platform. As for the authors' bioinformatics: Corrections for primer bias and sequencing errors followed previously described methods, while TCRAD and TCRB definitions were based on the IMGT database. Analysis of the repertoires was done with immunoSEQ Analyzer 3.0 and VDJTools and included basic statistics, V/J segment usage, diversity estimates, rarefaction and pairwise overlap. Diversity was estimated using the Chao1, ChaoE, Efron-Thisted, Shannon and inverse Simpson indices, and was also estimated on datasets down-sampled to the size of the smallest sample. Repertoire overlap was assessed by strict matching of CDR3 nucleotide sequence, V gene and J gene, and clustering was done by Jaccard-based multidimensional scaling. TCRdb took this table from immuneACCESS and kept in-frame rearrangements with V and J called. Such tables lack part of the clones; where checked against another copy, unresolved V genes explain under half of the gap, and the rest is unexplained. V and J calls and clone size are as listed in that table; D and trimming were resolved from the DNA. The sample table holds around 130,000 clones, of which 90% to 95% were seen once. In total, the top ten clones hold approximately 0.022% of the sample.

About this clone: Its antigen is still unknown. Base qualities are missing; no much larger clone stands one base away.

Thymus tissue was collected as surgical resects that were removed during corrective cardiac surgery. Donors were immunologically healthy infants undergoing open corrective cardiac surgery for congenital heart defects in Finland. After being mechanically released from the tissue, thymocytes were kept at -70 degrees C in pellets of about 8.5-32 million cells. A QIAsymphony instrument was used to extract genomic DNA from the frozen cell pellets. The sample comprised thymus tissue. This TCR was sampled from a boy younger than two with a congenital heart defect but otherwise immunologically healthy. The V and J genes are TRBV6-1 and TRBJ1-2; the D segment cannot be called with confidence. At the DNA level, the sequence is TGTGCCAGCCTCAACGGCGGAAAATTTAACTATGGCTACACCTTC. It codes for CASLNGGKFNYGYTF.